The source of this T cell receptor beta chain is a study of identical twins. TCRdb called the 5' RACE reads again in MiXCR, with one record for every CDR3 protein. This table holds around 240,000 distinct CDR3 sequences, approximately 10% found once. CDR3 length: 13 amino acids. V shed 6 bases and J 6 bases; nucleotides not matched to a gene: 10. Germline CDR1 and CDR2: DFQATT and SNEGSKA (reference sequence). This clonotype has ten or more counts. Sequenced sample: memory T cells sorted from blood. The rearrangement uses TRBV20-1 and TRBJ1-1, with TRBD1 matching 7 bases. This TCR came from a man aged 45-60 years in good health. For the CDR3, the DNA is TGCAGTGCCAAATTAACAGGGGTGGCTGAAGCTTTCTTT. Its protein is CSAKLTGVAEAFF.